This T cell receptor (beta chain) was sequenced for a study of blood T cell repertoires in COVID-19. Overall study: Samples came from the United States, Italy and Spain, spanning acute and convalescent COVID-19. T cells, B-cell-depleted T cells, or PBMCs supplied cDNA or gDNA.

The authors' processing: Reference gene primers were amplified, and this amplification served to estimate nucleated cell counts. TCRdb's table, derived via immunoSEQ multiplex PCR, lists solely in-frame clones and lacks some. From that table come the V and J calls and clone size; the DNA was used to work out D and trimming. This sample has about 50,000 clones, with about 88% found just once. The CDR3 runs to 18 residues. The germline V gene has CDR1 SNHLY and CDR2 FYNNEI. V lost 4 bases to trimming and J lost 4 bases; unmatched junction nucleotides: 16. The receptor was isolated from a human donor with active COVID-19. The donor label of this sample is uncertain. The chain links TRBV2 to TRBJ1-5; 7 nucleotides line up with TRBD1. What was sequenced was peripheral blood. This CDR3 is CASSATGTGGTVNQPQHF. In DNA form, the CDR3 reads TGTGCCAGCAGTGCGACAGGGACCGGGGGTACGGTGAATCAGCCCCAGCATTTT.